The T cell receptor beta chain under discussion was sequenced for a study of T-cell memory formation after mild COVID-19. Study-level findings and limits: Shrinking CD4+ clones resided mostly in CM and EM, and CD8+ ones in EMRA. Certain responding clones were present in pre-infection memory, suggesting participation of cross-reactive memory.

Barcoded TCR alpha and TCR beta cDNA libraries with UMIs came from 5'RACE using constant-segment primers. One entry per CDR3 protein, called by TCRdb with MiXCR from the 5' RACE reads. The sample records around 300,000 distinct CDR3 sequences, approximately 13% being singletons. The CDR3 runs 14 residues. Germline-derived CDR1 and CDR2 are SGHTA and FQGNSA. V was pared by 3 bases and J by 3 bases, with 2 bases of the junction left unmatched. The sample holds a few counts of this clonotype. Its antigen remains unknown. This clonotype was sampled from a man aged 18 to 35 who had mild COVID-19 (a few samples of this study predate the infection). Cell type and time point are not known. The chain joins TRBV7-2 to TRBJ1-2, with 9 bases that match TRBD1. Material for sequencing was PBMCs or a T cell subset sorted from them (not recorded which). CDR3 region: CASSFRTGDYGYTF. Here the CDR3 DNA reads TGTGCCAGCAGCTTTCGGACAGGGGACTATGGCTACACCTTC.